This TCR beta chain came from a study of sequential checkpoint blockade in melanoma. On the study more broadly: Arm A got nivolumab then ipilimumab; arm B the reverse, 1:1. Maintenance nivolumab came after either treatment sequence.

Libraries were prepared by immunoSEQ multiplex PCR; TCRdb keeps only in-frame clonotypes and omits some of them. The sample gives tens of thousands of clones, 70% to 90% of which show up once; approximately 15% is in the top ten. The germline V gene encodes CDR1 SGDLS and CDR2 YYNGEE. The CDR3 runs 13 residues. The V and J ends lost 1 base and 4 bases respectively, with 8 bases between them. Treatment specified: randomized to nivolumab then ipilimumab (arm A) or the reverse (arm B). Live CD3+CD8+ CD19− CD56− cells were sorted from PBMCs. The source of this sequence is a human donor with melanoma. The J gene is TRBJ1-1, the V gene TRBV9, with D perhaps matching TRBD1 (5 bases). The sample was CD8+ T cells sorted from blood (inferred from file names), taken from a patient given nivolumab and ipilimumab in sequence. For the CDR3, the DNA is TGTGCCAGCAGCGTAACGGGGGGCACTGAAGCTTTCTTT. Encoded protein: CASSVTGGTEAFF.